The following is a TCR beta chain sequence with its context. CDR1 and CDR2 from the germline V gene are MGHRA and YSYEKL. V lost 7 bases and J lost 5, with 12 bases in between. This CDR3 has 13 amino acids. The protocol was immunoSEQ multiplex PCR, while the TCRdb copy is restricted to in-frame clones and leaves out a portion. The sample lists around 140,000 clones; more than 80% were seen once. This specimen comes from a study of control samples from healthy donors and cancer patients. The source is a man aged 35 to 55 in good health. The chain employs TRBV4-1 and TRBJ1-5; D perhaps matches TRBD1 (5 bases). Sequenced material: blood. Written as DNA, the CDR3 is TGCGCCAGCAAGGGGTCCAGACATCAGCCCCAGCATTTT. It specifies CASKGSRHQPQHF.